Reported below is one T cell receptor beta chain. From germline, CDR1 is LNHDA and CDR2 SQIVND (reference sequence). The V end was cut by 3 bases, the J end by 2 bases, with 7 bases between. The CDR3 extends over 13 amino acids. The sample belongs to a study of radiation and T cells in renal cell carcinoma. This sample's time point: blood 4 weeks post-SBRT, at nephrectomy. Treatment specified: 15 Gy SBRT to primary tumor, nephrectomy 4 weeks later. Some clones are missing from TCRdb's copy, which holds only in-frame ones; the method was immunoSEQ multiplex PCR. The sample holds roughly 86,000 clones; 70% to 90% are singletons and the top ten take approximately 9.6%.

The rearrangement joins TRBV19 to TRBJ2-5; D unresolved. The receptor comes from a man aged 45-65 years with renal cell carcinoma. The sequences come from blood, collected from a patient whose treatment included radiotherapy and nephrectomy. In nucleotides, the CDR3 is TGTGCCAGTAGTATCCGCAGACAAGAGACCCAGTACTTC. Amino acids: CASSIRRQETQYF. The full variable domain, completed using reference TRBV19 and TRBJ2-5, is DGGITQSPKYLFRKEGQNVTLSCEQNLNHDAMYWYRQDPGQGLRLIYYSQIVNDFQKGDIAEGYSVSREKKESFPLTVTSAQKNPTAFYLCASSIRRQETQYFGPGTRLLVL.